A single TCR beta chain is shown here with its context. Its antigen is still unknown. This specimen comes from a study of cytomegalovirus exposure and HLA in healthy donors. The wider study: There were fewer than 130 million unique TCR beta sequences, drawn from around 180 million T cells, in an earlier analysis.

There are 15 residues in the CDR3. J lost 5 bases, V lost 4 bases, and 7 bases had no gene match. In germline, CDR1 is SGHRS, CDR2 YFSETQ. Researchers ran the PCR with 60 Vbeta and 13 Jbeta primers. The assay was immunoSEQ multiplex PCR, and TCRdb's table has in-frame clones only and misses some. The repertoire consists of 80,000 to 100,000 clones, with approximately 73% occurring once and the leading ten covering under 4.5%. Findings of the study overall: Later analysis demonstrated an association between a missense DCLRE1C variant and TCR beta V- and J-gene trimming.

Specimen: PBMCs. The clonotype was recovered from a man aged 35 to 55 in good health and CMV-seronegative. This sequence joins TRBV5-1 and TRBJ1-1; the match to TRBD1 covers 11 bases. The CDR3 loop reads CASSRTGGGVTEAFF. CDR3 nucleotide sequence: TGCGCCAGCAGCAGGACAGGGGGCGGTGTGACTGAAGCTTTCTTT.